This T cell receptor (beta chain) was documented in a study of blood T cell repertoires in COVID-19. Background on the study: Sources were T cells, B-cell-depleted T cells, or PBMCs; the material itself was cDNA or gDNA.

The CDR3 has 15 residues. Germline assignment: CDR1 MNHEY and CDR2 SVGEGT. J lost 4 bases, V lost 6 bases, and 8 bases had no gene match. Per the original methods: Nucleated cell number was recorded as an estimate derived from reference gene primer amplification. Sequencing used immunoSEQ multiplex PCR; TCRdb keeps in-frame clones, though not all of them. V, J and clone size are taken as reported in that table, and D and trimming were inferred from the DNA itself. This table holds 250,000 to 300,000 clones, roughly 90% found once. V gene TRBV6-2 or TRBV6-3 combines with J gene TRBJ1-5; 8 bases line up with TRBD1. Sequenced input: peripheral blood. The sequence was collected from a woman in her thirties with active or convalescent COVID-19. Here the CDR3 DNA reads TGTGCCAGCAGCTTCGACAGGGGCCCTAATCAGCCCCAGCATTTT. Translation gives CASSFDRGPNQPQHF.